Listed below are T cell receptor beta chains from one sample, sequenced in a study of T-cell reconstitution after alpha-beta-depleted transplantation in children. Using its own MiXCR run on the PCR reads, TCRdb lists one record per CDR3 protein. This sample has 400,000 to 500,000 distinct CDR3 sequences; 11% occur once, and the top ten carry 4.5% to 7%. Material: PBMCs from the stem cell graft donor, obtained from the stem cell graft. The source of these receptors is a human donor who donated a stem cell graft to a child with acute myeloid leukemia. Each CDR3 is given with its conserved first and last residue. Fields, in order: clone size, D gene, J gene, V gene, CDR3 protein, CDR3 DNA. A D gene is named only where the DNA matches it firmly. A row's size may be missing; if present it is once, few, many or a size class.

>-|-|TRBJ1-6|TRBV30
CAQSRGAGSPLHF
TGTGCCCAATCGCGGGGGGCAGGTTCACCCCTCCACTTT
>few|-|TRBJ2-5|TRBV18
CASSPRQTETQYF
TGTGCCAGCTCACCACGGCAGACAGAGACCCAGTACTTC
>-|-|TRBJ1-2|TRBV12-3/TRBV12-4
CASSLEVEGYTF
TGTGCCAGCAGTTTGGAGGTAGAAGGCTACACCTTC
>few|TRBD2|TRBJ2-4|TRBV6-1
CASRSGLAGGIKNIQYF
TGTGCCAGCAGATCCGGACTAGCGGGGGGTATCAAAAACATTCAGTACTTC
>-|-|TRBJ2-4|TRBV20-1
CSVWGSARGIVAKNIQYF
TGCAGTGTTTGGGGCTCCGCTCGGGGCATAGTAGCCAAAAACATTCAGTACTTC
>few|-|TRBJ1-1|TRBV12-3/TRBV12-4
CASSMGGVGDTEAFF
TGTGCCAGCAGCATGGGAGGGGTCGGGGACACTGAAGCTTTCTTT
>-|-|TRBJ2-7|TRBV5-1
CASAQGLYYEQYF
TGCGCCAGTGCACAGGGATTATACTACGAGCAGTACTTC
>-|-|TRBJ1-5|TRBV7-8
CASSLAFPRRRDHSNQPQHF
TGTGCCAGCAGCTTAGCGTTCCCGAGGCGGAGAGATCATAGCAATCAGCCCCAGCATTTT
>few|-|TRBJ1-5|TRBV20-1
CSASPSGAGNQPQHF
TGCAGTGCTAGCCCGTCGGGAGCTGGCAATCAGCCCCAGCATTTT
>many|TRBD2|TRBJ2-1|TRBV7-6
CASSWGTSGRLEQFF
TGTGCCAGCAGCTGGGGGACTAGCGGGAGGTTGGAGCAGTTCTTC
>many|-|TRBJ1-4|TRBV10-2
CASSDPQGGEKLFF
TGCGCCAGCAGTGATCCTCAGGGAGGTGAAAAACTGTTTTTT
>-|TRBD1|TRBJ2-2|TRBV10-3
CAISESGTVHTGELFF
TGTGCCATCAGTGAGTCCGGGACAGTCCACACCGGGGAGCTGTTTTTT
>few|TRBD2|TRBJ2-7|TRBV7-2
CASSRRTSVFYEQYF
TGTGCCAGCAGCCGCCGGACTAGCGTCTTCTACGAGCAGTACTTC
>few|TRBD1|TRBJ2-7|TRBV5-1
CASSLTRTGYGEQYF
TGCGCCAGCAGCTTGACCAGGACAGGGTATGGCGAGCAGTACTTC
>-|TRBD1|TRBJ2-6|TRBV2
CASGRDRGLFGANVLTF
TGTGCCAGCGGAAGGGACAGGGGCCTATTCGGGGCCAACGTCCTGACTTTC
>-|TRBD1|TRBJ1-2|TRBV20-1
CSASPTGGRGGYTF
TGCAGTGCTAGCCCGACAGGGGGCAGGGGAGGCTACACCTTC
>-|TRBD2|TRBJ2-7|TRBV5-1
CASSLDSGRDEQYF
TGCGCCAGCAGCTTGGATAGCGGGAGGGACGAGCAGTACTTC
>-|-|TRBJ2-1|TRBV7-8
CASSLVGAQDNEQFF
TGTGCCAGCAGCTTAGTGGGAGCCCAGGACAATGAGCAGTTCTTC
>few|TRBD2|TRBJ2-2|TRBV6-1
CASKRGRSTGELFF
TGTGCCAGCAAACGCGGGAGGAGCACCGGGGAGCTGTTTTTT
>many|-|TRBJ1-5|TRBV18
CASSPGYSNQPQHF
TGTGCCAGCTCACCAGGGTATAGCAATCAGCCCCAGCATTTT
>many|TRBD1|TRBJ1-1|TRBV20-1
CSARDQDRGDTEAFF
TGCAGTGCTAGAGATCAGGACAGGGGGGACACTGAAGCTTTCTTT
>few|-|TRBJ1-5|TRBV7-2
CASSLSTVSNQPQHF
TGTGCCAGCAGCTTATCGACAGTTAGCAATCAGCCCCAGCATTTT
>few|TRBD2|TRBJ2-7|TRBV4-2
CASSQQWKAGGPLEQYF
TGTGCCAGCAGCCAACAATGGAAGGCGGGAGGCCCCTTGGAGCAGTACTTC
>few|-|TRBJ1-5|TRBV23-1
CASSQADLHDQPQHF
TGCGCCAGCAGCCAGGCGGACCTGCATGATCAGCCCCAGCATTTT
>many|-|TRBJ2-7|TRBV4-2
CASSQDWTDSSTYEQYF
TGTGCCAGCAGCCAAGATTGGACGGACTCCTCCACCTACGAGCAGTACTTC
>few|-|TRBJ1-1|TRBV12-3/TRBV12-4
CASSLGVTTGAFF
TGTGCCAGCAGTTTGGGGGTGACGACAGGCGCTTTCTTT
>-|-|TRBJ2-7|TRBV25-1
CASSDLGPPAYEQYF
TGTGCCAGCAGTGACCTGGGACCCCCAGCCTACGAGCAGTACTTC
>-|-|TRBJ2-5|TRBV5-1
CASSLGRGQKETQYF
TGCGCCAGCAGCTTGGGGCGAGGACAGAAAGAGACCCAGTACTTC
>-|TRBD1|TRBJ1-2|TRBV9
CASSGRGTGGEETTYGYTF
TGTGCCAGCAGCGGGAGAGGGACAGGGGGCGAAGAAACTACCTATGGCTACACCTTC
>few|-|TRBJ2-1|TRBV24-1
CATSAQGEQFF
TGTGCCACCAGTGCTCAGGGGGAGCAGTTCTTC
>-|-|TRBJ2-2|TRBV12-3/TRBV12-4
CASGQRSPGELFF
TGTGCCAGCGGGCAGCGGTCCCCCGGGGAGCTGTTTTTT
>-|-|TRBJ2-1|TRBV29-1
CSVGIGSGEQFF
TGCAGCGTTGGTATCGGTAGCGGTGAGCAGTTCTTC
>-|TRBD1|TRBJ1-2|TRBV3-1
CASRDINRGRGGYTF
TGTGCCAGCAGAGATATTAACAGGGGGCGAGGTGGCTACACCTTC
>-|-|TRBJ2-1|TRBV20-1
CSAIKEGLRNEQFF
TGCAGTGCTATCAAAGAGGGGCTTCGGAATGAGCAGTTCTTC
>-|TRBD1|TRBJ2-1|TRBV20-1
CSAFPLRDRGRYEQFF
TGCAGTGCCTTCCCCCTCCGGGACAGGGGAAGGTATGAGCAGTTCTTC
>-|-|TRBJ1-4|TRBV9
CASSGGGAGEKLFF
TGTGCCAGCAGCGGAGGGGGGGCAGGGGAAAAACTGTTTTTT
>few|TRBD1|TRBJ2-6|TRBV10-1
CALPETGSSGANVLTF
TGCGCCCTTCCCGAGACAGGGTCTTCCGGGGCCAACGTCCTGACTTTC
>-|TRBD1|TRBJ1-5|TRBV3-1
CASSQDQGELAQPQHF
TGTGCCAGCAGCCAAGATCAGGGGGAGTTGGCTCAGCCCCAGCATTTT
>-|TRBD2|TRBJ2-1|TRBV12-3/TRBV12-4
CASRWALAKNEQFF
TGTGCCAGCAGGTGGGCACTAGCGAAAAATGAGCAGTTCTTC
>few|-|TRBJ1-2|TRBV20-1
CSAKTLDIYGYTF
TGCAGTGCCAAAACACTGGACATCTATGGCTACACCTTC
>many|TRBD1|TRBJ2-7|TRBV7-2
CASSHSGTGAYEQYF
TGTGCCAGCAGCCATTCCGGGACAGGAGCCTACGAGCAGTACTTC
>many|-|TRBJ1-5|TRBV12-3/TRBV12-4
CASSLGGGAIEPQHF
TGTGCCAGCAGTTTGGGAGGTGGGGCGATTGAGCCCCAGCATTTT